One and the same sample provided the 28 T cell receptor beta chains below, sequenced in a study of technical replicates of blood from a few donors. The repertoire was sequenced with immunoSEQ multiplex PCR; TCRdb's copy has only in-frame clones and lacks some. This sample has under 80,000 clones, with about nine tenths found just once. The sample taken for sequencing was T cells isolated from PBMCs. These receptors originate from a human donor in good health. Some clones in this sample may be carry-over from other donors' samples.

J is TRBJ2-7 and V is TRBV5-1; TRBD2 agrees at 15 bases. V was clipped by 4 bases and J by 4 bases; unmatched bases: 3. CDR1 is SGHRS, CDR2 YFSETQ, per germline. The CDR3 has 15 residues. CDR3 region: CASSEGLAGGYEQYF. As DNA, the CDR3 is TGCGCCAGCAGCGAGGGACTAGCGGGAGGATACGAGCAGTACTTC.

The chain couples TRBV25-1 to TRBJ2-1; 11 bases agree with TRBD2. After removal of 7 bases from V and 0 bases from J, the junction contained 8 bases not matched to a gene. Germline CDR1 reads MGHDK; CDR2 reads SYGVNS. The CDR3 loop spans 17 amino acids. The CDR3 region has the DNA TGTGCCAGCAAAGGGACTAGCGGAAAAAGCTCCTACAATGAGCAGTTCTTC. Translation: CASKGTSGKSSYNEQFF. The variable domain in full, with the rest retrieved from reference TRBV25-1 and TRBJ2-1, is EADIYQTPRYLVIGTGKKITLECSQTMGHDKMYWYQQDPGMELHLIHYSYGVNSTEKGDLSSESTVSRIRTEHFPLTLESARPSHTSQYLCASKGTSGKSSYNEQFFGPGTRLTVL.

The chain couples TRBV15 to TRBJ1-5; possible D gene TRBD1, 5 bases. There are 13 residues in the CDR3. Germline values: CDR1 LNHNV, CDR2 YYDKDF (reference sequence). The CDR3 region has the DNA TGTGCGGTGGGTTGGGGGGATAATCAGCCCCAGCATTTT. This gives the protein CAVGWGDNQPQHF.

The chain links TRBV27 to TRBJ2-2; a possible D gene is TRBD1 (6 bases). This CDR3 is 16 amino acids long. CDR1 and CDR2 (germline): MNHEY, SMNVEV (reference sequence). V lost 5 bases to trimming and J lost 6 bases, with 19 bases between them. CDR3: CASSPLLGALAGELFF. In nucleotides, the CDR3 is TGTGCCAGCAGTCCCCTCTTGGGGGCCTTGGCCGGGGAGCTGTTTTTT.

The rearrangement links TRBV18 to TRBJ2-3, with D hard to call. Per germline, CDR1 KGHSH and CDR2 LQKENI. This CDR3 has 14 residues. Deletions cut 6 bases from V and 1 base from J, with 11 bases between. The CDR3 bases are TGTGCCAGCTCCCTACGCCGCGGCACAGATACGCAGTATTTT. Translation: CASSLRRGTDTQYF.

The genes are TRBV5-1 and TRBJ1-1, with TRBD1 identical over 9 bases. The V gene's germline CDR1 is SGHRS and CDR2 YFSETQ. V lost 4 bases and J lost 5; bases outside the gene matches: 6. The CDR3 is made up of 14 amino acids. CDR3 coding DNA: TGCGCCAGCAGCACCCTAGACAGGGGGACTGAAGCTTTCTTT. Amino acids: CASSTLDRGTEAFF.

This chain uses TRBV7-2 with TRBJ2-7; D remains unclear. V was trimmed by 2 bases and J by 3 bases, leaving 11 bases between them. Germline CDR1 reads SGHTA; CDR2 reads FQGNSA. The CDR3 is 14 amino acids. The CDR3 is CASSLSAEFYEQYF. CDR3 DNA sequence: TGTGCCAGCAGCTTATCGGCGGAGTTCTACGAGCAGTACTTC. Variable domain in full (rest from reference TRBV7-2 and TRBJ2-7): GAGVSQSPSNKVTEKGKDVELRCDPISGHTALYWYRQSLGQGLEFLIYFQGNSAPDKSGLPSDRFSAERTGGSVSTLTIQRTQQEDSAVYLCASSLSAEFYEQYFGPGTRLTVT.

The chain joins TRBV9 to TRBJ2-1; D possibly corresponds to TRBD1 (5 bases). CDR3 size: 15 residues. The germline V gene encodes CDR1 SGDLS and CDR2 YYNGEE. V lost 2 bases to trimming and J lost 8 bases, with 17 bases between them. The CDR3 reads CASSVRGAQSDEQFF. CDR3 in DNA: TGTGCCAGCAGCGTTCGTGGGGCCCAATCGGATGAGCAGTTCTTC.

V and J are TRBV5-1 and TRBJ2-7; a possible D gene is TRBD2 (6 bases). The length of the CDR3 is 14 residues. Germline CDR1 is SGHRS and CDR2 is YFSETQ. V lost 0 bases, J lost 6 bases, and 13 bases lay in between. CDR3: CASSLDAGPGEQYF. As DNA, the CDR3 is TGCGCCAGCAGCTTGGATGCGGGGCCGGGCGAGCAGTACTTC.

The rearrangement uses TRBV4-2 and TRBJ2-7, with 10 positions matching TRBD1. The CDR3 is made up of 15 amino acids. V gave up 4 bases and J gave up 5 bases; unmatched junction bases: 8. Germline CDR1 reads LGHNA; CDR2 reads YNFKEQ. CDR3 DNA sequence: TGTGCCAGCAGCCCTCGGACAGGGGGAATCAACGAGCAGTACTTC. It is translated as CASSPRTGGINEQYF.

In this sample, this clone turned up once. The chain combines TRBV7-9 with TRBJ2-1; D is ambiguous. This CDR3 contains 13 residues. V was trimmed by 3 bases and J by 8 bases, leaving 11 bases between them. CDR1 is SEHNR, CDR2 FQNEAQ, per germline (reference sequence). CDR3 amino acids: CASSFRVIDEQFF. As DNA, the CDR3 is TGTGCCAGCAGCTTTCGAGTCATCGATGAGCAGTTCTTC.

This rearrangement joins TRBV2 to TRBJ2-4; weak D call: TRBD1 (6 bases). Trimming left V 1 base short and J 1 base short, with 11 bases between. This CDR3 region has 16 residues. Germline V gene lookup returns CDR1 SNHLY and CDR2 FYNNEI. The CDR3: CASSEETGLAKNIQYF. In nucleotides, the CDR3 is TGTGCCAGCAGTGAAGAGACAGGTTTGGCCAAAAACATTCAGTACTTC.

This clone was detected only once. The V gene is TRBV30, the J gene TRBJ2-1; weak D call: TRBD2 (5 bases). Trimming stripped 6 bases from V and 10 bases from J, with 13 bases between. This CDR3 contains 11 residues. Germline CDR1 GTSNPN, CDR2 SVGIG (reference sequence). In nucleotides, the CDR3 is TGTGCCTGTGGTTTTGGCGGGGAGCAGTTCTTC. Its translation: CACGFGGEQFF.

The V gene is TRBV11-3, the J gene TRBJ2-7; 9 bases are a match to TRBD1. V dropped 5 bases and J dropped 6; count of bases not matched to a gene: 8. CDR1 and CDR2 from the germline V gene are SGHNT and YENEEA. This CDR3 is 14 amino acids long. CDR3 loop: CASSPPGQGSEQYF. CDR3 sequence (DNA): TGTGCCAGCAGCCCCCCGGGACAGGGCAGCGAGCAGTACTTC.

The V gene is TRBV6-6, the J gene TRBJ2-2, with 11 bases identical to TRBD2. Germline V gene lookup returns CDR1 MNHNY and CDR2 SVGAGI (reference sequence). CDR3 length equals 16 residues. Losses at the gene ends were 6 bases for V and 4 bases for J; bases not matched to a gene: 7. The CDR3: CASSLGLAGGTGELFF. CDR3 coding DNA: TGTGCCAGCAGCCTCGGCCTAGCGGGAGGCACCGGGGAGCTGTTTTTT.

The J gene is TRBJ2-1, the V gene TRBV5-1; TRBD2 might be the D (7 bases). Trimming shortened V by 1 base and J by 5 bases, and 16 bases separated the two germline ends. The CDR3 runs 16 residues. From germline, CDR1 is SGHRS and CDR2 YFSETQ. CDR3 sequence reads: CASSLSWRGQHNEQFF. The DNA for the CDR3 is TGCGCCAGCAGCTTGTCGTGGCGGGGGCAACACAATGAGCAGTTCTTC.

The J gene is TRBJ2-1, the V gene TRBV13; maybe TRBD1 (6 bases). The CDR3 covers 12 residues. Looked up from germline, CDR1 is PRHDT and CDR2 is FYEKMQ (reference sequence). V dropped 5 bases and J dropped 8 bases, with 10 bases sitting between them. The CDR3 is CASSGDRYEQFF. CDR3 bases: TGTGCCAGCAGCGGAGACAGGTATGAGCAGTTCTTC.

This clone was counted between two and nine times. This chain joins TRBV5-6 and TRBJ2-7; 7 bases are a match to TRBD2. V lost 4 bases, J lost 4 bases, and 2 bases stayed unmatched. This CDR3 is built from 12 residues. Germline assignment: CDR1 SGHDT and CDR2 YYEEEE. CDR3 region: CASSPGGYEQYF. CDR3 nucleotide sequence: TGTGCCAGCAGCCCCGGGGGGTACGAGCAGTACTTC.

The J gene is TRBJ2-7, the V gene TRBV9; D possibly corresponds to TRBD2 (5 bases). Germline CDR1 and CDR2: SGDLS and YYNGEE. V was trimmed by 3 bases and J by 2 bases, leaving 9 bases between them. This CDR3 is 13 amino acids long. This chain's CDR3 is CASSEKGAYEQYF. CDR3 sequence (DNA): TGTGCCAGCAGCGAGAAGGGAGCCTACGAGCAGTACTTC.

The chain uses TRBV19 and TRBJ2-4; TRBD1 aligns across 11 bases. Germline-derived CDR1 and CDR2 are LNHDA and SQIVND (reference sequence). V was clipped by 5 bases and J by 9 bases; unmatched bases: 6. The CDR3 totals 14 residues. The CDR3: CASSPGTGGGIQYF. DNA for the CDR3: TGTGCCAGTAGTCCCGGGACAGGGGGAGGCATTCAGTACTTC. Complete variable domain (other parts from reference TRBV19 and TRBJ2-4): DGGITQSPKYLFRKEGQNVTLSCEQNLNHDAMYWYRQDPGQGLRLIYYSQIVNDFQKGDIAEGYSVSREKKESFPLTVTSAQKNPTAFYLCASSPGTGGGIQYFGAGTRLSVL.

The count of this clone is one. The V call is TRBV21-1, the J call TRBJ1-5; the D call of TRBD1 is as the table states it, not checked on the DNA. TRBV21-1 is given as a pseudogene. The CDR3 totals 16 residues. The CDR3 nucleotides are TGTGCCAGCAGCAAACTTCAGGACAGAACCTATCAGCCCCAGCATTTT. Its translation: CASSKLQDRTYQPQHF.

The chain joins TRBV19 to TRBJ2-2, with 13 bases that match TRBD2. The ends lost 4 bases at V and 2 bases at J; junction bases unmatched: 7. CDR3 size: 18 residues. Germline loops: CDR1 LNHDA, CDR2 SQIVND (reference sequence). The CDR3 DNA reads TGTGCCAGTAGTACTGGACTAGCGGGGGTTCATAACACCGGGGAGCTGTTTTTT. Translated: CASSTGLAGVHNTGELFF. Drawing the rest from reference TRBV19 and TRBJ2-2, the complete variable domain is DGGITQSPKYLFRKEGQNVTLSCEQNLNHDAMYWYRQDPGQGLRLIYYSQIVNDFQKGDIAEGYSVSREKKESFPLTVTSAQKNPTAFYLCASSTGLAGVHNTGELFFGEGSRLTVL.

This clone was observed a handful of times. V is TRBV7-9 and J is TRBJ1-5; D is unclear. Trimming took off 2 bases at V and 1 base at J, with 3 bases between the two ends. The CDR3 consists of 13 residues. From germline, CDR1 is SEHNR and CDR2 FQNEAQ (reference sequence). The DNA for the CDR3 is TGTGCCAGCAGCTTATCGAGCAATCAGCCCCAGCATTTT. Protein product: CASSLSSNQPQHF.

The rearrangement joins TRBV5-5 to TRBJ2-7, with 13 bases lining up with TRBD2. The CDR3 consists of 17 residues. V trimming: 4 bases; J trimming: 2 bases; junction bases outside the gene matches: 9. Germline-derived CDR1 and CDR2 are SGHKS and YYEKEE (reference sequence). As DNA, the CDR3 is TGTGCCAGCAGCGAAATACTAGCGGGAGGGGCACCCTACGAGCAGTACTTC. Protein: CASSEILAGGAPYEQYF.

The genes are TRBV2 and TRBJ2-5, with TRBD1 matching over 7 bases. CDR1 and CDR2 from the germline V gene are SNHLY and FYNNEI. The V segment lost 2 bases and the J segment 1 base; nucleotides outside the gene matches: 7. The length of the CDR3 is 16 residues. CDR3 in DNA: TGTGCCAGCAGTGAAAGGCCGACAGGGATCCAAGAGACCCAGTACTTC. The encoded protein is CASSERPTGIQETQYF.

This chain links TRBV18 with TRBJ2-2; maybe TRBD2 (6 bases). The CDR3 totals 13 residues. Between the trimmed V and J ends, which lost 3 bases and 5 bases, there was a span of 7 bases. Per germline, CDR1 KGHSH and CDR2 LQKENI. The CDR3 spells CASSPRGTGELFF. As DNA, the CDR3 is TGTGCCAGCTCACCCCGGGGGACCGGGGAGCTGTTTTTT.

Here the CDR3 DNA reads TGTGCCAGCAGTTTATTAGGGGATGGCGCTGAAGCTTTCTTT. Protein product: CASSLLGDGAEAFF. V and J are TRBV27 and TRBJ1-1; tentative D call: TRBD1 (5 bases). There are 14 residues in the CDR3. Trimming removed 1 base from V and 6 bases from J, with 12 bases in between. Germline V lookup: CDR1 MNHEY, CDR2 SMNVEV (reference sequence).

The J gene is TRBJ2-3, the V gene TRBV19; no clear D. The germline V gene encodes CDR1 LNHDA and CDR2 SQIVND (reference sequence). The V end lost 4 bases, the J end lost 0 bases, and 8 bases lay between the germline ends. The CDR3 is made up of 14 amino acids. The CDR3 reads CASSTSSSTDTQYF. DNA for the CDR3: TGTGCCAGTAGTACCTCTAGTAGCACAGATACGCAGTATTTT.